Sequencing of this T cell receptor (beta chain) was carried out in a study of T cell clonotyping in hematopoietic cell transplantation. Only a few counts were recorded for this clone. The sample contains more than one DNA sequence encoding this CDR3. Measured with immunoSEQ multiplex PCR; TCRdb has only the in-frame clones, and not every one. The table records thousands of clones, approximately 26% of them present only once. CDR1 and CDR2 from the germline V gene are GTSNPN and SVGIG (reference sequence). Trimming cost V 2 bases and J 2 bases, with 5 bases left between them. The CDR3 totals 12 residues.

The sample was peripheral blood mononuclear cells, taken 180 days after allogeneic stem cell transplant. This chain connects TRBV30 to TRBJ2-3, with no clear D. The TCR comes from a male patient aged 40 to 55 who had an allogeneic stem cell transplant from an unrelated donor, so the T cells may come from the graft donor. Some clones in this sample may be carry-over from other donors' samples. Here the CDR3 DNA reads TGTGCCTGGAGTCTTTCCACAGATACGCAGTATTTT. Translated: CAWSLSTDTQYF.